A selection of T cell receptor beta chains follows, all from one sample in a study of blood T cell repertoires in COVID-19. Repertoires were generated with immunoSEQ multiplex PCR, while TCRdb's copy carries only in-frame clones and drops some. The data contain over 250,000 clones, about 87% of them singletons. The sequencing sample was made of peripheral blood. These receptors originate from a woman between 50 and 59 years old with COVID-19, enrolled during active disease. Each CDR3 is given with its conserved first and last residue. D genes are given only for firm matches. Clone size is not always given. Where it is, it says once, few, many or a class for expanded clones.

size: .
D: TRBD2
J: TRBJ2-3
V: TRBV6-6
DNA: TGTGCCAGCAGTCCCCGGTTTAGCGGGAGTTTTACAGATACGCAGTATTTT
CDR3: CASSPRFSGSFTDTQYF

size: .
D: TRBD1
J: TRBJ1-1
V: TRBV27
DNA: TGTGCCAGCAAAACCGGGACAGCAGAAGCTTTCTTT
CDR3: CASKTGTAEAFF

size: .
D: .
J: TRBJ2-1
V: TRBV5-4
DNA: TGTGCCAGCAGCTCCTTGGAGGATGAGCAGTTCTTC
CDR3: CASSSLEDEQFF

size: .
D: .
J: TRBJ1-5
V: TRBV19
DNA: TGTGCCAGTAGTATAGATCGGGGTCCCAATCAGCCCCAGCATTTT
CDR3: CASSIDRGPNQPQHF

size: .
D: .
J: TRBJ2-1
V: TRBV10-3
DNA: TGTGCCATCAGTGAGTTAACAGAGACAAACAATGAGCAGTTCTTC
CDR3: CAISELTETNNEQFF

size: .
D: .
J: TRBJ1-2
V: TRBV6-1
DNA: TGTGCCAGCAGTGAGCGGGGCACCTATGGCTACACCTTC
CDR3: CASSERGTYGYTF

size: .
D: TRBD1
J: TRBJ1-1
V: TRBV5-5
DNA: TGTGCCAGCAGCAAGACAGGGGGGGATACTGAAGCTTTCTTT
CDR3: CASSKTGGDTEAFF

size: .
D: TRBD1
J: TRBJ1-5
V: TRBV7-2
DNA: TGTGCCAGCAACCCTCGGACAGGGACAGGCGGCATGGAACCCCAGCATTTT
CDR3: CASNPRTGTGGMEPQHF

size: .
D: .
J: TRBJ2-5
V: TRBV13
DNA: TGTGCCAGCAGCCCCGGCGGGCTAGAAAAAGACCAAGAGACCCAGTACTTC
CDR3: CASSPGGLEKDQETQYF

size: many
D: .
J: TRBJ1-1
V: TRBV7-2
DNA: TGTGCCAGCAGCTCCCTCCCCGGCACTGAAGCTTTCTTT
CDR3: CASSSLPGTEAFF

size: .
D: .
J: TRBJ1-6
V: TRBV30
DNA: TGTGCCTGGAACCCCAGTACAAGTAATTCACCCCTCCACTTT
CDR3: CAWNPSTSNSPLHF

size: .
D: .
J: TRBJ2-7
V: TRBV10-1
DNA: TGCGCCACCTCTCCGGCCTTCGGCCCTAGTCGAGGTACATCCTACGAGCAGTACTTC
CDR3: CATSPAFGPSRGTSYEQYF

size: once
D: TRBD1
J: TRBJ1-2
V: TRBV14
DNA: TGTGCCAGCAGCCCAACGGGACAGGGGTTAAGCTACACCTTC
CDR3: CASSPTGQGLSYTF

size: .
D: .
J: TRBJ2-6
V: TRBV19
DNA: TGTGCCAGTAGCCTTGGCTCCTCTGGGGCCAACGTCCTGACTTTC
CDR3: CASSLGSSGANVLTF

size: .
D: TRBD2
J: TRBJ2-1
V: TRBV19
DNA: TGTGCCAGTAGTCCAAGCGGGAGGTCGATCAAAAACAATGAGCAGTTCTTC
CDR3: CASSPSGRSIKNNEQFF

size: .
D: .
J: TRBJ1-3
V: TRBV7-8
DNA: TGTGCCAGCAGCTTAGTACAGGGTGGAAACACCATATATTTT
CDR3: CASSLVQGGNTIYF

size: .
D: TRBD2
J: TRBJ2-1
V: TRBV4-1
DNA: TGCGCCAGCAGCCAAGAAAGTATTAGCGGGAGCTCCTACAATGAGCAGTTCTTC
CDR3: CASSQESISGSSYNEQFF

size: .
D: .
J: TRBJ2-3
V: TRBV4-2
DNA: TGTGCCAGCAGCCAAGTGCTCCTGAGGGATGACGATACGCAGTATTTT
CDR3: CASSQVLLRDDDTQYF

size: .
D: TRBD1
J: TRBJ2-3
V: TRBV5-1
DNA: TGCGCCAGCAGCTGGCAGGGGGCCGATACGCAGTATTTT
CDR3: CASSWQGADTQYF

size: .
D: .
J: TRBJ2-7
V: TRBV30
DNA: TGTGCCTGGTCGAGACCGGGACTCTCCTACGAGCAGTACTTC
CDR3: CAWSRPGLSYEQYF

size: once
D: TRBD2
J: TRBJ2-3
V: TRBV18
DNA: TGTGCCAGCTCACCAGGCGGGAGGGACACAGATACGCAGTATTTT
CDR3: CASSPGGRDTDTQYF

size: .
D: TRBD2
J: TRBJ2-1
V: TRBV5-1
DNA: TGCGCCAGCAGCTTGACTAGCGGGAGCTCCTACAATGAGCAGTTCTTC
CDR3: CASSLTSGSSYNEQFF

size: .
D: TRBD1
J: TRBJ1-2
V: TRBV11-2
DNA: TGTGCCAGCAGCTTCCAGGGACAGGGGGCCTATGGCTACACCTTC
CDR3: CASSFQGQGAYGYTF

size: once
D: .
J: TRBJ2-5
V: TRBV7-2
DNA: TGTGCCAGCAGCTTAAACTTTCGGCAAGAGACCCAGTACTTC
CDR3: CASSLNFRQETQYF

size: .
D: .
J: TRBJ1-6
V: TRBV9
DNA: TGTGCCAGCAGCGTAACACAGGGATCTCCGGCACCCCTCCACTTT
CDR3: CASSVTQGSPAPLHF

size: .
D: .
J: TRBJ2-3
V: TRBV5-1
DNA: TGCGCCAGCAGCTCCGTGGGAGGCACAGATACGCAGTATTTT
CDR3: CASSSVGGTDTQYF

size: .
D: TRBD1
J: TRBJ1-1
V: TRBV5-1
DNA: TGCGCCAGCAGCTTGGACAGGGGCACTGAAGCTTTCTTT
CDR3: CASSLDRGTEAFF

size: .
D: TRBD1
J: TRBJ1-2
V: TRBV7-9
DNA: TGTGCCAGCAGCTCCAGGTGGGACAGTCTTGAGGGCTACACCTTC
CDR3: CASSSRWDSLEGYTF

size: .
D: .
J: TRBJ2-2
V: TRBV7-2
DNA: TGTGCCAGCAGCCCTCCCGCGAACACCGGGGAGCTGTTTTTT
CDR3: CASSPPANTGELFF

size: .
D: TRBD2
J: TRBJ2-1
V: TRBV29-1
DNA: TGCAGCATTTCCGGGACTAGCGTATACAATGAGCAGTTCTTC
CDR3: CSISGTSVYNEQFF

size: .
D: .
J: TRBJ1-3
V: TRBV30
DNA: TGTGCCTGGACAGGCGGGAAAGGCTCTGGAAACACCATATATTTT
CDR3: CAWTGGKGSGNTIYF

size: .
D: TRBD1
J: TRBJ1-4
V: TRBV7-9
DNA: TGTGCCAGCAGCGCCGGGACAGGGCGTGAAAAACTGTTTTTT
CDR3: CASSAGTGREKLFF

size: .
D: TRBD2
J: TRBJ2-1
V: TRBV15
DNA: TGTGCCACCAGCAGAGTCCGACTAGCGGGAGGTAATGAGCAGTTCTTC
CDR3: CATSRVRLAGGNEQFF

size: .
D: TRBD2
J: TRBJ2-7
V: TRBV3-1/TRBV3-2
DNA: TGTGCCAGCAGCCAAGATCGAGGGGGACTAGCGGGCATTAGATACGAGCAGTACTTC
CDR3: CASSQDRGGLAGIRYEQYF

size: .
D: TRBD1
J: TRBJ1-1
V: TRBV5-1
DNA: TGCGCCAGCAGCTTCGGGGACAGCACTGAAGCTTTCTTT
CDR3: CASSFGDSTEAFF

size: .
D: TRBD1
J: TRBJ2-2
V: TRBV4-1
DNA: TGCGCCAGCAGCCTCACCAGGGGGTGGTCCGGGGAGCTGTTTTTT
CDR3: CASSLTRGWSGELFF

size: .
D: .
J: TRBJ2-5
V: TRBV7-6
DNA: TGTGCCAGCAGCTTTGACCGGGGGGCAGGCCAAGAGACCCAGTACTTC
CDR3: CASSFDRGAGQETQYF

size: .
D: TRBD1
J: TRBJ1-1
V: TRBV10-1
DNA: TGCGCCAGCAGCCAGGACAGGGTCCGGACTGAAGCTTTCTTT
CDR3: CASSQDRVRTEAFF

size: once
D: TRBD2
J: TRBJ2-7
V: TRBV5-4
DNA: TGTGCCAGCAGCCCCGGGACTAGCGGGTCCCCCTACGAGCAGTACTTC
CDR3: CASSPGTSGSPYEQYF